These T cell receptor beta chains were read from a single sample in a study of cytomegalovirus exposure and HLA in healthy donors. Assay used: immunoSEQ multiplex PCR; TCRdb lists only in-frame clones, some missing. Of over 80,000 clones listed, about four fifths are singletons. Sequencing was carried out using PBMCs. The source of these receptors is a woman between 40 and 50 years old in good health and CMV-seronegative. CDR3s include the opening cysteine and the closing phenylalanine or tryptophan. A D gene is named only where the DNA matches it firmly. Size values are once, few and many counts, or a class for expanded clones, and some rows have none.

size	J	D	V	CDR3	DNA
few	TRBJ1-1	NA	TRBV7-9	CASSFTGQLMNTEAFF	TGTGCCAGCAGTTTTACAGGACAGCTCATGAACACTGAAGCTTTCTTT
NA	TRBJ2-3	TRBD2	TRBV6-4	CASSDTSGRDTQYF	TGTGCCAGCAGTGACACTAGCGGGAGGGATACGCAGTATTTT
NA	TRBJ1-5	NA	TRBV19	CASSPRGGRNQPQHF	TGTGCCAGTAGTCCCCGAGGAGGGCGGAATCAGCCCCAGCATTTT
few	TRBJ2-7	TRBD1	TRBV5-6	CASSSGQVIYEQYF	TGTGCCAGCAGCTCGGGACAGGTTATCTACGAGCAGTACTTC
medium-sized	TRBJ2-7	TRBD1	TRBV6-5	CASGVGTGIYEQYF	TGTGCCAGCGGCGTCGGGACAGGGATCTACGAGCAGTACTTC
few	TRBJ1-1	NA	TRBV4-1	CASSLKKLGSWMNTEAFF	TGCGCCAGCAGCCTCAAGAAGTTGGGCAGCTGGATGAACACTGAAGCTTTCTTT
NA	TRBJ1-5	NA	TRBV28	CASSSGGNQPQHF	TGTGCCAGCAGTTCAGGGGGCAATCAGCCCCAGCATTTT
NA	TRBJ1-1	NA	TRBV9	CASSVALNTEAFF	TGTGCCAGCAGCGTAGCGTTGAACACTGAAGCTTTCTTT
NA	TRBJ2-7	TRBD1	TRBV5-1	CASSSGQGPSYEQYF	TGCGCCAGCAGCTCGGGACAGGGGCCTTCCTACGAGCAGTACTTC
NA	TRBJ2-7	NA	TRBV5-5	CASSLTQGGEQYF	TGTGCCAGCAGCTTGACACAGGGTGGAGAGCAGTACTTC